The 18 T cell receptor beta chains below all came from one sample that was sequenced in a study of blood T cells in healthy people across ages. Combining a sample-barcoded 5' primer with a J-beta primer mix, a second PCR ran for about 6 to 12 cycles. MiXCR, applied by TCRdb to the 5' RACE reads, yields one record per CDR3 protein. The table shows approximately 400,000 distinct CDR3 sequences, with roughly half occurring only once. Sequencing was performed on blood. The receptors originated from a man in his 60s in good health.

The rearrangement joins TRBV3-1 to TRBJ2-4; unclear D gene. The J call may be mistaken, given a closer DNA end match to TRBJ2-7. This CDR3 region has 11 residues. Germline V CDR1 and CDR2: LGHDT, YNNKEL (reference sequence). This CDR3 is CASSQVNEQYF. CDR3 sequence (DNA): TGTGCCAGCAGCCAAGTTAACGAGCAGTACTTC.

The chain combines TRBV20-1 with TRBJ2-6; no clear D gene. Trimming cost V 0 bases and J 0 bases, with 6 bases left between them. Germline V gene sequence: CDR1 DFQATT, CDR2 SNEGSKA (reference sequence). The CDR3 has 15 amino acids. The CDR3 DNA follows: TGCAGTGCTAGAGATCGGAACTCTGGGGCCAACGTCCTGACTTTC. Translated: CSARDRNSGANVLTF.

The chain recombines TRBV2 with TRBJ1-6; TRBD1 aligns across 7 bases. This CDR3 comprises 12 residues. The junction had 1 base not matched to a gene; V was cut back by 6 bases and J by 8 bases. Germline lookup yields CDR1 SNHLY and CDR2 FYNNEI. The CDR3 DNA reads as TGTGCCAGCAGACAGGGGTATTCACCCCTCCACTTT. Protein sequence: CASRQGYSPLHF.

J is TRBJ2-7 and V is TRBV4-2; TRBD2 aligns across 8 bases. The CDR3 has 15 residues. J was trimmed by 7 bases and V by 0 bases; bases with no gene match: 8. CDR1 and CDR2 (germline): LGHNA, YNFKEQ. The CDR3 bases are TGTGCCAGCAGCCAAGAACTAGCGGACTACAATGAGCAGTACTTC. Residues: CASSQELADYNEQYF.

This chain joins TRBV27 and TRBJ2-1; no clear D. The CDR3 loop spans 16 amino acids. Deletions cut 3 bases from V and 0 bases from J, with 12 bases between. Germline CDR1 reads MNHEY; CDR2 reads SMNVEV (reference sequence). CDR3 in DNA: TGTGCCAGCAGTTTTGATCTGGAACACTCCTACAATGAGCAGTTCTTC. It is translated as CASSFDLEHSYNEQFF.

For the CDR3, the DNA is TGTGCCTGGAGTGTAGCCCGGGGGTCGGGGGAGCAGTACTTC. Translated, it gives CAWSVARGSGEQYF. This chain uses TRBV30 with TRBJ2-7, with a possible D match to TRBD2 (6 bases). The V end lost 0 bases, the J end lost 7 bases, and 16 bases lay between the germline ends. Germline V gene data show CDR1 as GTSNPN and CDR2 as SVGIG (reference sequence). The CDR3 sequence is 14 residues long.

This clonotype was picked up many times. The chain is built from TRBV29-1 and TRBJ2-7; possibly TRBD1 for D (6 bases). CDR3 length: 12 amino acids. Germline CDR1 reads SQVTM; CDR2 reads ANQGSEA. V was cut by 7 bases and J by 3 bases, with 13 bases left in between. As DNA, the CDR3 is TGCAGCGCAACAGGGATTTTCTACGAGCAGTACTTC. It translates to CSATGIFYEQYF.

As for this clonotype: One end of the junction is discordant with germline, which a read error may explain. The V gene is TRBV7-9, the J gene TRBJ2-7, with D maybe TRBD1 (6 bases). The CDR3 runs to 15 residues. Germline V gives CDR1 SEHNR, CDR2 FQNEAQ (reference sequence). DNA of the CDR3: TGTACCAGCAGCTTAGACATCGGACAGTCCTACGAGCAGTACTTC. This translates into CTSSLDIGQSYEQYF.

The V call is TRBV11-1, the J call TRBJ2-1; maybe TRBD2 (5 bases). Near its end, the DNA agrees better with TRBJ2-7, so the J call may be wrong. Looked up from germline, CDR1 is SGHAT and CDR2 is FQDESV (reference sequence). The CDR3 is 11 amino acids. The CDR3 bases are TGTGCCAGCAGCTTTTCGGGGGAGCAGTACTTC. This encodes CASSFSGEQYF.

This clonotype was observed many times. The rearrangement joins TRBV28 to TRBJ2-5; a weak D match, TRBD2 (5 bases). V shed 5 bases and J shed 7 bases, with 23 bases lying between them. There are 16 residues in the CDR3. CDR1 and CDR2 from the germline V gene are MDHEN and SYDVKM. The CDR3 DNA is TGTGCCAGCAGTCCCAGAAGAGGGCGGACCCCGGGGACCCAGTACTTC. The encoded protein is CASSPRRGRTPGTQYF.

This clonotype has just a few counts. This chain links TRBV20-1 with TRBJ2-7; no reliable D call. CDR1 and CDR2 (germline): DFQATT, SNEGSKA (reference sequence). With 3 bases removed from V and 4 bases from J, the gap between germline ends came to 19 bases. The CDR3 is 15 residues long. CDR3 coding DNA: TGCAGTGCTAGGGATCTCGAGACACACCGATACGAGCAGTACTTC. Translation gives CSARDLETHRYEQYF.

This CDR3 reads CASSPPGPSNQPQHF. CDR3 in DNA: TGTGCCAGCAGCCCCCCGGGACCTAGCAATCAGCCCCAGCATTTT. J is TRBJ1-5 and V is TRBV12-3 or TRBV12-4; maybe TRBD1 (5 bases). Deletions cut 6 bases from V and 0 bases from J, with 12 bases between. This CDR3 has 15 amino acids.

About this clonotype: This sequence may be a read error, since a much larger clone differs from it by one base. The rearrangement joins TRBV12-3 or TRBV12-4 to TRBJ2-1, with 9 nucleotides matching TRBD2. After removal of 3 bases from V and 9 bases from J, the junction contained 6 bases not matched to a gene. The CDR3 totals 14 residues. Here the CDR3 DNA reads TGTGCCAGCAGTTTTAGCGGGAGTATCTCTGAGCAGTTCTTC. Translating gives CASSFSGSISEQFF.

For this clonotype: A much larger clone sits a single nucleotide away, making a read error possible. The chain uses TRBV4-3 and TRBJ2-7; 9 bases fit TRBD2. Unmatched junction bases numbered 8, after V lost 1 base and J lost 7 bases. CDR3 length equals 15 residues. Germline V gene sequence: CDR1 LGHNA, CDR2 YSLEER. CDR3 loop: CASSQGLAGTREQYF. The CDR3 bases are TGCGCCAGCAGCCAAGGGCTAGCGGGAACACGGGAGCAGTACTTC.

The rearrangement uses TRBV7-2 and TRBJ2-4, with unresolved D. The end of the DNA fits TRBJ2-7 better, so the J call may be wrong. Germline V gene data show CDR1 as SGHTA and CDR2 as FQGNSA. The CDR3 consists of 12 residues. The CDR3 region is CASRRNTYEQYF. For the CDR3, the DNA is TGTGCCAGCAGACGTAATACCTACGAGCAGTACTTC.

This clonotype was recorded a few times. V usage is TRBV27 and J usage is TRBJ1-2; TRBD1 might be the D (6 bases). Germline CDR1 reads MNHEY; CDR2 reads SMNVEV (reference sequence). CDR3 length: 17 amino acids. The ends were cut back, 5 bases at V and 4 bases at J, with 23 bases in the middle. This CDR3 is CASSPILGGSHAYGYTF. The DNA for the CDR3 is TGTGCCAGCAGTCCAATACTAGGGGGGTCTCATGCCTATGGCTACACCTTC.

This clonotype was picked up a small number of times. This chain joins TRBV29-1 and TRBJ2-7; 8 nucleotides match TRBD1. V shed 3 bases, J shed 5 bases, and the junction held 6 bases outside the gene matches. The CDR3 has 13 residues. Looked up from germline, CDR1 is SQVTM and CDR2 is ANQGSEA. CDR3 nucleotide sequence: TGCAGCGTTGACGCCCCAGGGGGCCACGAGCAGTACTTC. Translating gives CSVDAPGGHEQYF.

The CDR3 loop reads CSVGTGLATEAFF. The CDR3 DNA reads TGCAGCGTCGGGACAGGGCTCGCCACAGAAGCTTTCTTT. This chain joins TRBV29-1 and TRBJ1-1, with TRBD1 matching over 9 bases. The V and J ends lost 6 bases and 8 bases, in that order; junction bases with no gene match: 10. Germline V gene data show CDR1 as SQVTM and CDR2 as ANQGSEA. The CDR3 is made up of 13 amino acids. Full variable domain (outside the CDR3, taken from reference TRBV29-1 and TRBJ1-1): SAVISQKPSRDICQRGTSLTIQCQVDSQVTMMFWYRQQPGQSLTLIATANQGSEATYESGFVIDKFPISRPNLTFSTLTVSNMSPEDSSIYLCSVGTGLATEAFFGQGTRLTVV.